These 18 T cell receptor beta chains originate from one sample sequenced in a study of cytomegalovirus exposure and HLA in healthy donors (dated by TCRdb to the late 2010s). Receptor libraries were prepared by the immunoSEQ multiplex PCR assay. The multiplex PCR relied on a mix of 60 forward primers for TCR Vbeta segments and 13 reverse primers for TCR Jbeta segments. This is the immuneACCESS table as TCRdb keeps it, with only in-frame sequences that have V and J called. A part of the clones is gone; compared with another copy, unresolved V genes explain less than half, and the rest is unexplained. This sample gives under 200,000 clones in total; 79% of them show up just once. The top ten constitute approximately 2% of the sample. The specimen sequenced was PBMCs. The source of these receptors is a man aged 40-55 years in good health and CMV-seronegative.

V usage is TRBV5-8 and J usage is TRBJ2-1; D ambiguous. Germline V CDR1 and CDR2: SGHTS, YDEGEE. The ends were cut back, 3 bases at V and 6 bases at J, with 13 bases in the middle. The CDR3 has 14 amino acids. The CDR3 spells CASSSETTLNEQFF. The CDR3 DNA is TGTGCCAGCAGCTCCGAAACAACCCTCAATGAGCAGTTCTTC.

The chain recombines TRBV4-2 with TRBJ1-2, with a possible D match to TRBD1 (5 bases). Between the trimmed V and J ends, which lost 1 base and 8 bases, there was a span of 17 bases. Germline lookup yields CDR1 LGHNA and CDR2 YNFKEQ. The CDR3 is made up of 15 amino acids. The CDR3 region has the DNA TGTGCCAGCAGCCAAGCTCTCGGGGGAGTGGGAGGCTACACCTTC. Translated, it gives CASSQALGGVGGYTF.

The chain combines TRBV6-5 with TRBJ1-6, with a tentative D call TRBD1 (5 bases). Germline V gene data show CDR1 as MNHEY and CDR2 as SVGAGI. V shed 6 bases and J shed 7 bases, with 13 bases lying between them. The CDR3 loop spans 14 amino acids. The DNA for the CDR3 is TGTGCCAGCAGAACCGCAGGGCGAAATTCACCCCTCCACTTT. Translating gives CASRTAGRNSPLHF.

The chain has TRBV19 and TRBJ2-7; D unclear. V was clipped by 4 bases and J by 3 bases, with 10 bases between them. CDR1 is LNHDA, CDR2 SQIVND, per germline (reference sequence). The CDR3 runs to 13 residues. CDR3 nucleotide sequence: TGTGCCAGTAGTAAATTCGGAGACTACGAGCAGTACTTC. Amino acid sequence: CASSKFGDYEQYF.

This rearrangement joins TRBV4-1 to TRBJ1-2; a weak D match, TRBD1 (5 bases). The ends were cut back, 0 bases at V and 8 bases at J, with 16 bases in the middle. Germline CDR1 MGHRA, CDR2 YSYEKL. CDR3 size: 15 residues. The CDR3 DNA is TGCGCCAGCAGCCAAGATCCACAGGAGCGGGCCGGCTACACCTTC. It is translated as CASSQDPQERAGYTF.

DNA for the CDR3: TGTGCCAGCAGTGTTTCGGGGGGGGCCACGGAAAAACTGTTTTTT. This codes for CASSVSGGATEKLFF. The chain employs TRBV6-1 and TRBJ1-4, with TRBD1 as a possible D gene (6 bases). The CDR3 length is 15 residues. V was pared by 4 bases and J by 8 bases, with 17 bases between. The germline V gene encodes CDR1 MNHNS and CDR2 SASEGT.

The chain joins TRBV29-1 to TRBJ2-7; 9 bases line up with TRBD1. J gave up 0 bases and V 7 bases, and 10 bases lay outside the gene matches. The germline V gene has CDR1 SQVTM and CDR2 ANQGSEA. This CDR3 has 15 amino acids. CDR3 coding DNA: TGCAGCGCACAGGGGGCCTCACTCCCCTCCTACGAGCAGTACTTC. This sequence encodes CSAQGASLPSYEQYF.

The CDR3 coding sequence is TGTGCCAGCAGCCGACAGGGTGGAGAGACCCAGTACTTC. Translation gives CASSRQGGETQYF. This sequence joins TRBV5-6 and TRBJ2-5; 7 nucleotides align to TRBD1. V dropped 4 bases and J dropped 4; count of bases not matched to a gene: 4. The CDR3 is made up of 13 amino acids. Germline lookup yields CDR1 SGHDT and CDR2 YYEEEE.

The chain has TRBV7-6 and TRBJ2-7; the match to TRBD2 covers 7 bases. Germline trimming cut 5 bases from V and 2 bases from J; bases unmatched to any gene: 12. Germline V gene data show CDR1 as SGHVS and CDR2 as FNYEAQ. The CDR3 consists of 16 residues. The CDR3 protein is CASSAGAGSPAYEQYF. CDR3 in DNA: TGTGCCAGCAGCGCCGGAGCGGGATCCCCGGCCTACGAGCAGTACTTC.

As regards this clone: A read error may account for a junction end that differs from germline. The chain employs TRBV7-9 and TRBJ2-4, with D tentatively TRBD2 (6 bases). The CDR3 spans 14 residues. Germline CDR1 is SEHNR and CDR2 is FQNEAQ (reference sequence). This chain's CDR3 is CSSSFGGAKNSQYF. The CDR3 DNA is TGTTCCAGCAGCTTTGGAGGGGCCAAAAACAGTCAGTACTTC.

J is TRBJ2-4 and V is TRBV28, with 9 bases aligning to TRBD1. J was trimmed by 16 bases and V by 3 bases; bases with no gene match: 4. This CDR3 has 11 amino acids. Germline V gives CDR1 MDHEN, CDR2 SYDVKM. CDR3 sequence: CASSFGDRVYF. CDR3 bases: TGTGCCAGCAGTTTCGGGGACAGGGTTTACTTC.

The V and J genes are TRBV7-9 and TRBJ1-4, with D hard to call. V lost 1 base, J lost 8 bases, and 5 bases lay in between. Per the germline V gene, CDR1 is SEHNR and CDR2 is FQNEAQ (reference sequence). CDR3 size: 12 residues. The CDR3 is CASSLVPEKLFF. CDR3 nucleotide sequence: TGTGCCAGCAGCTTAGTTCCGGAAAAACTGTTTTTT.

This chain joins TRBV7-6 and TRBJ2-7, with TRBD2 as a possible D gene (5 bases). Trimming removed 3 bases from V and 0 bases from J, with 21 bases in between. Germline V gene data show CDR1 as SGHVS and CDR2 as FNYEAQ. The CDR3 covers 18 residues. CDR3 DNA: TGTGCCAGCAGCTTCCGTCCGCCTCTAGCAGAAATCTCCTACGAGCAGTACTTC. Translating gives CASSFRPPLAEISYEQYF.

The genes are TRBV29-1 and TRBJ2-1, with 8 bases that match TRBD2. The germline V gene encodes CDR1 SQVTM and CDR2 ANQGSEA. The CDR3 runs to 14 residues. Germline trimming cut 5 bases from V and 8 bases from J; bases unmatched to any gene: 11. CDR3 residues: CSVRTGGGLDEQFF. In DNA, the CDR3 is TGCAGCGTTCGAACGGGGGGGGGTTTGGATGAGCAGTTCTTC.

The V gene is TRBV6-5, the J gene TRBJ2-2; 7 nucleotides match TRBD1. CDR3 size: 14 residues. Germline V CDR1 and CDR2: MNHEY, SVGAGI. The junction had 8 bases not matched to a gene; V was cut back by 10 bases and J by 3 bases. The CDR3 here is CATMNRGHTGELFF. The CDR3 DNA sequence: TGTGCCACCATGAATAGGGGGCACACCGGGGAGCTGTTTTTT.

This clone was recorded a few times. J is TRBJ2-1 and V is TRBV7-6; possible D gene TRBD2, 6 bases. Trimming removed 5 bases at V and 6 bases at J, with 14 bases between. Germline V gives CDR1 SGHVS, CDR2 FNYEAQ. The CDR3 length is 14 residues. CDR3 in DNA: TGTGCCAGCAGCCTGGAGGGCCGACGCAATGAGCAGTTCTTC. The encoded protein is CASSLEGRRNEQFF.

On this clone: Different DNA sequences within this sample yield the same CDR3. The V and J genes are TRBV13 and TRBJ2-7; D call uncertain. The ends were cut back, 0 bases at V and 7 bases at J, with 7 bases in the middle. This CDR3 spans 12 amino acids. Germline CDR1 is PRHDT and CDR2 is FYEKMQ (reference sequence). The CDR3 DNA reads as TGTGCCAGCAGCTTAGGAAGTGAGGAGCAGTACTTC. It encodes CASSLGSEEQYF. The whole variable domain, filled in from reference TRBV13 and TRBJ2-7, reads AAGVIQSPRHLIKEKRETATLKCYPIPRHDTVYWYQQGPGQDPQFLISFYEKMQSDKGSIPDRFSAQQFSDYHSELNMSSLELGDSALYFCASSLGSEEQYFGPGTRLTVT.

This clone was seen a few times. This chain joins TRBV27 and TRBJ2-3, with 8 positions matching TRBD2. The CDR3 loop spans 15 amino acids. With 5 bases clipped from V and 2 bases from J, the junction kept 6 bases outside the gene matches. Germline V lookup: CDR1 MNHEY, CDR2 SMNVEV (reference sequence). CDR3 residues: CASSPIAGTTDTQYF. Written as DNA, the CDR3 is TGTGCCAGCAGTCCCATAGCGGGAACCACAGATACGCAGTATTTT.